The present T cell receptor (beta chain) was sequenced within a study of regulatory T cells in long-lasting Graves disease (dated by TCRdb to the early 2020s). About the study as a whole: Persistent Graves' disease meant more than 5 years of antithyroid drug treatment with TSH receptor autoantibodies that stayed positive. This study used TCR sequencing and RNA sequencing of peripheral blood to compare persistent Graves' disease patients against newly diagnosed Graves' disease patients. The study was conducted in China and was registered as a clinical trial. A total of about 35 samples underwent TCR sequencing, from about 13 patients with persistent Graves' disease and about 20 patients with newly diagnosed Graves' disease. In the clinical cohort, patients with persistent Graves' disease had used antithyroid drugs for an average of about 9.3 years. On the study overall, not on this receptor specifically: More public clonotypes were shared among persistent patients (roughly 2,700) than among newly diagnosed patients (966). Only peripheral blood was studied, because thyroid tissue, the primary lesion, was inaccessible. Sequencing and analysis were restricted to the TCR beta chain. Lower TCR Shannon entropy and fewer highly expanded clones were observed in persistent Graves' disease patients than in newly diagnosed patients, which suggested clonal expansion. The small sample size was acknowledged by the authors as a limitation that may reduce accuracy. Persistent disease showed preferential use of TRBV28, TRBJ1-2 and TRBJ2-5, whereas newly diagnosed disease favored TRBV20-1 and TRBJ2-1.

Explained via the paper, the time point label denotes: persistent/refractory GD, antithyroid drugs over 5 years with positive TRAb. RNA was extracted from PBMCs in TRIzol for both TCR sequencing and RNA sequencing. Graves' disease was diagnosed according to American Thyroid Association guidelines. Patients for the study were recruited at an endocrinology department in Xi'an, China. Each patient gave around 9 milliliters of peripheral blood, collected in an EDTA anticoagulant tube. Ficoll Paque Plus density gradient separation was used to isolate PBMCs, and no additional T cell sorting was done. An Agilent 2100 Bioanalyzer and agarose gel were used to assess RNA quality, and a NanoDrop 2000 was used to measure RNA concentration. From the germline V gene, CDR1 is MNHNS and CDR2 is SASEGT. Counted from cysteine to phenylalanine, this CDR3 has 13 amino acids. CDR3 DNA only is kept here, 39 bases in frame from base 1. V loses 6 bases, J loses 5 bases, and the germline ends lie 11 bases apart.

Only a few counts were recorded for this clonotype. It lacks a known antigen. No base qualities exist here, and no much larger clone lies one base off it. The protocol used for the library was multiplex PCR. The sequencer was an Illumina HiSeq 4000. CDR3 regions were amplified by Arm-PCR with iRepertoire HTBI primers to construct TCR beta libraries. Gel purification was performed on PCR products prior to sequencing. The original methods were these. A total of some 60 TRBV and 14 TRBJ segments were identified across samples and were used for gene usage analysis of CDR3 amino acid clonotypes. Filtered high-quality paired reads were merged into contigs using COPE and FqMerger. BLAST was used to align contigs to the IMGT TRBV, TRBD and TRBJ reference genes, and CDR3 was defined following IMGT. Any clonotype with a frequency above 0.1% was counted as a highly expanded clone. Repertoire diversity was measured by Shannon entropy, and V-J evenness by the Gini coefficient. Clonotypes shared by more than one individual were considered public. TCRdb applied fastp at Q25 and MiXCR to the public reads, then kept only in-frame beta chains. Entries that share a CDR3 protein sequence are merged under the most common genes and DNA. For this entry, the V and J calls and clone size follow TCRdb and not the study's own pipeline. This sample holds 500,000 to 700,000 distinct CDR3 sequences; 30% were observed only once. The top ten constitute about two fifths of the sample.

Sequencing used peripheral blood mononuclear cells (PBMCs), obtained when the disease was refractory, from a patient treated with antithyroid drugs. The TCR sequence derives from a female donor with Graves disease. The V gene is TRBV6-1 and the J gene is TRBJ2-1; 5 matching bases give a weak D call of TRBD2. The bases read TGTGCCAGCAGAAGCGGAGCCAACAATGAGCAGTTCTTC. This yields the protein CASRSGANNEQFF.